This T cell receptor (beta chain) came from a study of T cell changes during pregnancy in multiple sclerosis. J gave up 6 bases and V 5 bases, and 7 bases lay outside the gene matches. CDR1 is SGHTA and CDR2 is FQGTGA in the germline V gene. The CDR3 extends over 14 amino acids. This clone was picked up one time. Method: immunoSEQ multiplex PCR; TCRdb's copy keeps in-frame clones and lacks some. The sample records some 60,000 clones, about 92% being singletons. The starting material was peripheral blood, obtained in the first trimester of pregnancy. The chain joins TRBV7-3 to TRBJ2-3; 8 bases line up with TRBD2. This TCR was sampled from a female donor in good health, enrolled as a control in a pregnancy study. The CDR3 nucleotides are TGTGCCAGCAGCCGGACTAGCTCCCAGGATACGCAGTATTTT. This encodes CASSRTSSQDTQYF. Supplemented by reference TRBV7-3 and TRBJ2-3, the full variable domain reads GAGVSQTPSNKVTEKGKYVELRCDPISGHTALYWYRQSLGQGPEFLIYFQGTGAADDSGLPNDRFFAVRPEGSVSTLKIQRTERGDSAVYLCASSRTSSQDTQYFGPGTRLTVL.